These 29 T cell receptor beta chains came from one sample sequenced in a study of T cells in Graves' hyperthyroidism and ophthalmopathy. Using RNA transcripts as the source, TCR beta CDR3 regions were amplified. The HTBI primer set was used in a first-round RT-PCR of the TCR CDR3. In TCRdb, the multiplex PCR reads were re-called with MiXCR into one record per CDR3 protein. The table shows about half a million distinct CDR3 sequences, with roughly 25% occurring only once. Sequencing was carried out using blood. The source of these receptors is a woman in her 30s with Graves' ophthalmopathy.

The rearrangement joins TRBV2 to TRBJ1-2; D remains ambiguous. This CDR3 spans 12 amino acids. Germline V gene lookup returns CDR1 SNHLY and CDR2 FYNNEI. Trimming pared 3 bases from V and 4 bases from J, leaving 6 bases between. The CDR3 is CASSDVVYGYTF. The CDR3 region has the DNA TGTGCCAGCAGTGATGTCGTCTATGGCTACACCTTC.

The chain employs TRBV7-2 and TRBJ2-7, with a possible D match to TRBD1 (6 bases). The CDR3 totals 16 residues. V shed 0 bases and J shed 3 bases, with 15 bases lying between them. Germline CDR1 is SGHTA and CDR2 is FQGNSA. The CDR3 DNA follows: TGTGCCAGCAGCTTAGCGGCCGGGACAAGCCTCTACGAGCAGTACTTC. This encodes CASSLAAGTSLYEQYF. Using reference TRBV7-2 and TRBJ2-7 for the parts outside the CDR3, the full variable domain is GAGVSQSPSNKVTEKGKDVELRCDPISGHTALYWYRQSLGQGLEFLIYFQGNSAPDKSGLPSDRFSAERTGGSVSTLTIQRTQQEDSAVYLCASSLAAGTSLYEQYFGPGTRLTVT.

The CDR3 loop reads CAWIPAHTGELFF. The DNA for the CDR3 is TGTGCCTGGATCCCCGCCCACACCGGGGAGCTGTTTTTT. This chain connects TRBV30 to TRBJ2-2; D ambiguous. Germline V gene data show CDR1 as GTSNPN and CDR2 as SVGIG (reference sequence). The CDR3 totals 13 residues. Trimming took 4 bases from V and 3 from J, leaving 9 bases between them.

This clonotype was detected ten times or more. J is TRBJ2-2 and V is TRBV24-1; 10 bases align to TRBD2. This CDR3 is built from 15 residues. Per the germline V gene, CDR1 is KGHDR and CDR2 is SFDVKD. V shed 8 bases, J shed 3 bases, and the junction held 5 bases outside the gene matches. The CDR3 nucleotides read TGTGCCACCAAGTCCGGGACTAGCGACACCGGGGAGCTGTTTTTT. It yields the protein CATKSGTSDTGELFF.

V and J are TRBV2 and TRBJ2-2; D unresolved. Germline CDR1 SNHLY, CDR2 FYNNEI. The V gene lost 6 bases and the J gene lost 6 bases, with 11 bases spanning the gap. CDR3 length: 13 residues. The CDR3 is CASSTRQAGELFF. CDR3 in DNA: TGTGCCAGCAGCACGCGGCAAGCCGGGGAGCTGTTTTTT.

Many counts were recorded for this clonotype. CDR3: CATQGYNSPLHF. The CDR3, as DNA: TGTGCCACGCAGGGCTATAATTCACCCCTCCACTTT. The chain has TRBV6-5 and TRBJ1-6, with D possibly TRBD1 on 5 matching bases. From germline, CDR1 is MNHEY and CDR2 SVGAGI. The CDR3 totals 12 residues. Trimming cost V 10 bases and J 3 bases, with 7 bases left between them.

This clonotype was counted ten times or more. The gene calls are TRBV19 and TRBJ1-2, with no clear D. Deletions cut 9 bases from V and 5 bases from J, with 25 bases between. The CDR3 is made up of 16 amino acids. Germline loops: CDR1 LNHDA, CDR2 SQIVND (reference sequence). The CDR3 DNA sequence: TGTGCCAGCAGTTCCCAGGACGGTGGTTATCGTTATGGCTACACCTTC. Protein product: CASSSQDGGYRYGYTF.

V gene TRBV6-5 combines with J gene TRBJ1-1; D is unclear. The CDR3 length is 10 residues. Germline V gene lookup returns CDR1 MNHEY and CDR2 SVGAGI. The V and J ends lost 10 bases and 6 bases respectively, with 9 bases between them. The CDR3 is CATNWPEAFF. CDR3 coding DNA: TGTGCCACCAATTGGCCTGAAGCTTTCTTT.

The chain combines TRBV5-6 with TRBJ1-2; D remains ambiguous. V was trimmed by 0 bases and J by 11 bases, leaving 14 bases between them. The CDR3 has 13 residues. Germline CDR1 SGHDT, CDR2 YYEEEE. In nucleotides, the CDR3 is TGTGCCAGCAGCTTGGGCCAGAGGGTGGATTACACCTTC. This sequence encodes CASSLGQRVDYTF.

The chain uses TRBV4-1 and TRBJ2-4; D ambiguous. Germline V gene lookup returns CDR1 MGHRA and CDR2 YSYEKL. CDR3 length: 11 amino acids. Deletions cut 0 bases from V and 10 bases from J, with 4 bases between. CDR3 nucleotide sequence: TGCGCCAGCAGCCAAGATTTGATTCAGTACTTC. This encodes CASSQDLIQYF.

This clonotype was counted between two and nine times. The V gene is TRBV20-1, the J gene TRBJ2-2, with 10 bases identical to TRBD1. This CDR3 region has 14 residues. The V gene's germline CDR1 is DFQATT and CDR2 SNEGSKA (reference sequence). The V and J ends lost 6 bases and 5 bases, in that order; junction bases with no gene match: 6. CDR3 coding DNA: TGCAGTGCGAAAGAGGGACAGGGGACCGGGGAGCTGTTTTTT. Amino acids: CSAKEGQGTGELFF.

This clonotype was found a few times. V is TRBV3-1 and J is TRBJ2-7, with D hard to call. The CDR3 spans 11 residues. Trimming took 3 bases from V and 5 from J, leaving 5 bases between them. Looked up from germline, CDR1 is LGHDT and CDR2 is YNNKEL (reference sequence). The CDR3 sequence: CASSHRDEQYF. CDR3 DNA sequence: TGTGCCAGCAGCCACAGAGACGAGCAGTACTTC.

This clonotype was found many times. The J gene is TRBJ1-1, the V gene TRBV2, with 7 nucleotides matching TRBD1. The germline V gene encodes CDR1 SNHLY and CDR2 FYNNEI. The J segment lost 5 bases and the V segment lost 7 bases, leaving 10 bases of the junction unmatched. The CDR3 is 14 amino acids. DNA for the CDR3: TGTGCCAGCATCAGGGGGTGGAGTCGGACTGAAGCTTTCTTT. Amino acid sequence: CASIRGWSRTEAFF.

The chain carries TRBV7-2 and TRBJ1-1, with D possibly TRBD1 on 6 matching bases. In germline, CDR1 is SGHTA, CDR2 FQGNSA. The CDR3 has 14 amino acids. Trimming shortened V by 2 bases and J by 5 bases, and 12 bases separated the two germline ends. The DNA for the CDR3 is TGTGCCAGCAGCTTATCAGGGGAAGGTACTGAAGCTTTCTTT. Residues: CASSLSGEGTEAFF.

The table lists this clonotype with a few counts. V and J are TRBV20-1 and TRBJ2-2; possible D gene TRBD1, 5 bases. The germline CDR1 and CDR2 sequences are DFQATT and SNEGSKA (reference sequence). V gave up 5 bases and J gave up 1 base, with 17 bases separating them. The CDR3 runs to 16 residues. The CDR3 coding sequence is TGCAGTGCTTACAGGACGCTCTTATTGAACACCGGGGAGCTGTTTTTT. This encodes CSAYRTLLLNTGELFF.

The table lists this clonotype with many counts. The chain has TRBV15 and TRBJ2-7; no reliable D call. Trimming pared 4 bases from V and 1 base from J, leaving 8 bases between. This CDR3 comprises 13 residues. Looked up from germline, CDR1 is LNHNV and CDR2 is YYDKDF (reference sequence). CDR3 in amino acids: CATSTHPSYEQYF. DNA of the CDR3: TGTGCCACCAGCACTCACCCGTCCTACGAGCAGTACTTC.

The chain is built from TRBV6-1 and TRBJ2-7; 9 bases agree with TRBD2. Losses at the gene ends were 5 bases for V and 6 bases for J; bases not matched to a gene: 5. From germline, CDR1 is MNHNS and CDR2 SASEGT. The CDR3 is 13 amino acids. The CDR3, as DNA: TGTGCCAGCAGTCGAGGACTAGCGAGCGAGCAGTACTTC. Protein: CASSRGLASEQYF.

This clonotype was detected many times. The J gene is TRBJ2-7, the V gene TRBV5-1; 7 positions agree with TRBD2. Germline CDR1 SGHRS, CDR2 YFSETQ. The CDR3 length is 14 residues. V lost 1 base, J lost 2 bases, and 3 bases stayed unmatched. The CDR3 here is CASSLFGGTYEQYF. In DNA form, the CDR3 reads TGCGCCAGCAGCTTGTTCGGGGGGACCTACGAGCAGTACTTC.

This sequence joins TRBV20-1 and TRBJ1-3; D not resolved. CDR3 size: 12 residues. Germline loops: CDR1 DFQATT, CDR2 SNEGSKA (reference sequence). Trimming shortened V by 5 bases and J by 1 base, and 6 bases separated the two germline ends. The CDR3 region has the DNA TGCAGTGCTCTCGGGTCTGGAAACACCATATATTTT. Amino acid sequence: CSALGSGNTIYF.

The table lists this clonotype with many counts. DNA for the CDR3: TGTGCCAGCAGTTTTATCGGGGGAAAGTACGAGCAGTACTTC. Encoded protein: CASSFIGGKYEQYF. The V and J genes are TRBV12-3 or TRBV12-4 and TRBJ2-7; TRBD2 might be the D (6 bases). The CDR3 covers 14 residues. Trimming pared 3 bases from V and 4 bases from J, leaving 13 bases between.

This clonotype was found many times. This chain uses TRBV12-3 or TRBV12-4 with TRBJ2-2; TRBD1 agrees at 7 bases. This CDR3 has 13 residues. The V gene end was trimmed by 3 bases and the J gene end by 9 bases; junction bases not matched to a gene: 4. The CDR3 DNA follows: TGTGCCAGCAGTTTGCTACAGGGGCGGGAGCTGTTTTTT. This sequence encodes CASSLLQGRELFF.

The gene calls are TRBV28 and TRBJ2-4; no reliable D call. Trimming stripped 5 bases from V and 2 bases from J, with 13 bases between. The CDR3 length is 15 residues. The V gene's germline CDR1 is MDHEN and CDR2 SYDVKM. The CDR3 DNA is TGTGCCAGCAGTCAAGGGTCGCTTACCAAAAACATTCAGTACTTC. Residues: CASSQGSLTKNIQYF. The full variable domain, rest sourced from reference TRBV28 and TRBJ2-4, is DVKVTQSSRYLVKRTGEKVFLECVQDMDHENMFWYRQDPGLGLRLIYFSYDVKMKEKGDIPEGYSVSREKKERFSLILESASTNQTSMYLCASSQGSLTKNIQYFGAGTRLSVL.

This clonotype was seen ten or more times. In DNA, the CDR3 is TGTGCCAGCAGTCGCCACGTGGGGGGTTCCTACGAGCAGTACTTC. Translation gives CASSRHVGGSYEQYF. This chain connects TRBV27 to TRBJ2-7; a possible D gene is TRBD2 (6 bases). CDR3 size: 15 residues. Germline V CDR1 and CDR2: MNHEY, SMNVEV (reference sequence). Between the trimmed V and J ends, which lost 5 bases and 1 base, there was a span of 15 bases.

The chain has TRBV20-1 and TRBJ1-2; D not resolved. V lost 0 bases and J 1 base, leaving 15 bases between the germline ends. This CDR3 region has 16 residues. The germline gives CDR1 DFQATT, CDR2 SNEGSKA (reference sequence). Here the CDR3 reads CSARDAIQGNNYGYTF. DNA of the CDR3: TGCAGTGCTAGAGATGCGATTCAAGGAAATAACTATGGCTACACCTTC.

The J gene is TRBJ1-1, the V gene TRBV20-1; D remains ambiguous. Trimming stripped 8 bases from V and 2 bases from J, with 15 bases between. This CDR3 has 13 residues. Germline V gene data show CDR1 as DFQATT and CDR2 as SNEGSKA (reference sequence). CDR3 sequence: CSYGSRDNTEAFF. The CDR3 coding sequence is TGCAGTTACGGGTCCAGAGATAACACTGAAGCTTTCTTT.

This clonotype has a count of ten or more. This sequence joins TRBV20-1 and TRBJ1-1, with unresolved D. Per the germline V gene, CDR1 is DFQATT and CDR2 is SNEGSKA (reference sequence). CDR3 size: 15 residues. Trimming left V 1 base short and J 0 bases short, with 12 bases between. The CDR3: CSARGGVGVNTEAFF. CDR3 bases: TGCAGTGCTAGAGGTGGGGTAGGAGTGAACACTGAAGCTTTCTTT.

In its sample, this clonotype was seen a few times. The chain couples TRBV6-1 to TRBJ2-7; D may be TRBD2 (6 bases). The CDR3 runs to 16 residues. Germline V CDR1 and CDR2: MNHNS, SASEGT. The germline V and J ends were trimmed by 0 bases and 1 base, with 13 bases remaining between them. This CDR3 reads CASSEAWGGFSYEQYF. CDR3 coding DNA: TGTGCCAGCAGTGAAGCGTGGGGAGGATTTTCCTACGAGCAGTACTTC.

V usage is TRBV6-1 and J usage is TRBJ2-7; TRBD2 matches at 9 bases. Germline V gives CDR1 MNHNS, CDR2 SASEGT. The CDR3 extends over 15 amino acids. V trimming: 6 bases; J trimming: 3 bases; junction bases outside the gene matches: 9. The CDR3 nucleotides are TGTGCCAGCAGATCCGGGACTAGCCGTCTCTACGAGCAGTACTTC. This gives the protein CASRSGTSRLYEQYF.

The V call is TRBV7-2, the J call TRBJ2-3, with a possible D match to TRBD1 (6 bases). With 4 bases removed from V and 2 bases from J, the gap between germline ends came to 28 bases. The CDR3 totals 20 residues. Looked up from germline, CDR1 is SGHTA and CDR2 is FQGNSA. The chain's CDR3 is CASSYPRDTFTLGFTDTQYF. CDR3 DNA: TGTGCCAGCAGCTATCCCCGGGACACTTTTACGCTGGGGTTCACAGATACGCAGTATTTT.